This entry lists 20 T cell receptor beta chains sequenced from one sample in a study of blood T cell repertoires in COVID-19. Clones were read by immunoSEQ multiplex PCR, and TCRdb kept only the in-frame ones, dropping some. The sample has hundreds of thousands of clones, roughly 89% seen once. Specimen: PBMCs or T cells enriched from blood (not recorded which). The receptors stem from a young woman with acute COVID-19.

This chain joins TRBV10-2 and TRBJ2-1; 10 bases are shared with TRBD2. The germline gives CDR1 WSHSY, CDR2 SAAADI. Trimming removed 7 bases from V and 2 bases from J; junction bases left unmatched: 11. The CDR3 covers 17 residues. The CDR3 DNA reads as TGCGCCAGCAAGAATCCGGGACTAGCGAGCCCCTACAATGAGCAGTTCTTC. This gives the protein CASKNPGLASPYNEQFF.

The V call is TRBV7-3, the J call TRBJ2-7; 12 nucleotides align to TRBD1. The CDR3 consists of 14 residues. Germline trimming cut 5 bases from V and 7 bases from J; bases unmatched to any gene: 6. Germline loops: CDR1 SGHTA, CDR2 FQGTGA. CDR3 sequence reads: CASSPGQGAREQYF. Here the CDR3 DNA reads TGTGCCAGCAGCCCGGGACAGGGGGCGCGGGAGCAGTACTTC.

The J gene is TRBJ2-7, the V gene TRBV27; 7 nucleotides match TRBD2. Germline V lookup: CDR1 MNHEY, CDR2 SMNVEV (reference sequence). The CDR3 consists of 15 residues. V shed 6 bases, J shed 1 base, and the junction held 9 bases outside the gene matches. CDR3 DNA: TGTGCCAGCAGATCCCCGACTAGCAGGTCCTACGAGCAGTACTTC. Amino acid sequence: CASRSPTSRSYEQYF.

The table lists this clone with a count of one. This rearrangement joins TRBV7-9 to TRBJ1-1; TRBD1 matches 9 bases. V was clipped by 4 bases and J by 3 bases; unmatched bases: 12. This CDR3 is 17 amino acids long. Germline V gene data show CDR1 as SEHNR and CDR2 as FQNEAQ (reference sequence). Here the CDR3 reads CASSSRDRAGLDTEAFF. CDR3 bases: TGTGCCAGCAGCTCTCGGGACAGGGCTGGGTTGGACACTGAAGCTTTCTTT.

The chain carries TRBV27 and TRBJ2-7; D is possibly TRBD2 (6 bases). The V end lost 5 bases, the J end lost 2 bases, and 16 bases lay between the germline ends. The CDR3 spans 15 residues. Germline CDR1 is MNHEY and CDR2 is SMNVEV (reference sequence). CDR3 sequence (DNA): TGTGCCAGCAGTCCGCGGGACTTGCGCACCTACGAGCAGTACTTC. Translating gives CASSPRDLRTYEQYF.

This sequence joins TRBV2 and TRBJ2-1; 7 nucleotides align to TRBD1. Germline CDR1 reads SNHLY; CDR2 reads FYNNEI. The CDR3 contains 13 residues. J was trimmed by 6 bases and V by 8 bases; bases with no gene match: 7. In nucleotides, the CDR3 is TGTGCCAGCCAACAGGGGCCATCCAATGAGCAGTTCTTC. Amino acid sequence: CASQQGPSNEQFF. Filled out from reference TRBV2 and TRBJ2-1, the complete variable domain reads EPEVTQTPSHQVTQMGQEVILRCVPISNHLYFYWYRQILGQKVEFLVSFYNNEISEKSEIFDDQFSVERPDGSNFTLKIRSTKLEDSAMYFCASQQGPSNEQFFGPGTRLTVL.

The chain has TRBV5-5 and TRBJ1-4, with TRBD1 identical over 8 bases. The CDR3 length is 15 residues. Germline assignment: CDR1 SGHKS and CDR2 YYEKEE (reference sequence). J lost 7 bases, V lost 2 bases, and 7 bases had no gene match. The CDR3 loop is CASSFPDRDVEKLFF. The DNA for the CDR3 is TGTGCCAGCAGCTTTCCGGACAGGGATGTTGAAAAACTGTTTTTT.

The chain uses TRBV18 and TRBJ2-2; D ambiguous. The V gene lost 2 bases and the J gene lost 4 bases, with 11 bases spanning the gap. The CDR3 spans 15 residues. Germline lookup yields CDR1 KGHSH and CDR2 LQKENI. CDR3 sequence: CASSPIPGSTGELFF. The CDR3 coding sequence is TGTGCCAGCTCACCAATACCCGGGTCCACCGGGGAGCTGTTTTTT. The whole variable domain, filled in from reference TRBV18 and TRBJ2-2, reads NAGVMQNPRHLVRRRGQEARLRCSPMKGHSHVYWYRQLPEEGLKFMVYLQKENIIDESGMPKERFSAEFPKEGPSILRIQQVVRGDSAAYFCASSPIPGSTGELFFGEGSRLTVL.

CDR3 DNA: TGTGCCCGCCCCGGGACAGCTAATCAGCCCCAGCATTTT. It specifies CARPGTANQPQHF. The rearrangement links TRBV30 to TRBJ1-5, with 7 bases fitting TRBD1. Germline loops: CDR1 GTSNPN, CDR2 SVGIG (reference sequence). V gave up 8 bases and J gave up 4 bases; unmatched junction bases: 8. CDR3 size: 13 residues.

V gene TRBV30 combines with J gene TRBJ2-1; 9 nucleotides agree with TRBD1. The germline CDR1 and CDR2 sequences are GTSNPN and SVGIG (reference sequence). This CDR3 region has 15 residues. V lost 8 bases to trimming and J lost 4 bases; unmatched junction nucleotides: 12. CDR3 residues: CAGFFRDREYNEQFF. CDR3 nucleotide sequence: TGTGCCGGATTCTTCCGGGACAGGGAGTACAATGAGCAGTTCTTC. Full variable domain (rest looked up from reference TRBV30 and TRBJ2-1): SQTIHQWPATLVQPVGSPLSLECTVEGTSNPNLYWYRQAAGRGLQLLFYSVGIGQISSEVPQNLSASRPQDRQFILSSKKLLLSDSGFYLCAGFFRDREYNEQFFGPGTRLTVL.

The chain couples TRBV3-1 (or the pseudogene TRBV3-2) to TRBJ1-1; D remains ambiguous. The CDR3 is 13 amino acids. The V end was cut by 4 bases, the J end by 1 base, with 7 bases between. Germline lookup yields CDR1 LGHDT and CDR2 YNNKEL (reference sequence). The CDR3 nucleotides read TGTGCCAGCAGCCTGCGCGCGAACACTGAAGCTTTCTTT. The encoded protein is CASSLRANTEAFF.

V usage is TRBV7-9 and J usage is TRBJ1-3; TRBD1 matches at 9 bases. The V segment lost 6 bases and the J segment 4 bases; nucleotides outside the gene matches: 4. CDR1 is SEHNR, CDR2 FQNEAQ, per germline (reference sequence). The CDR3 contains 14 residues. CDR3: CASSLTGGGNTIYF. CDR3 coding DNA: TGTGCCAGCAGTTTGACAGGGGGAGGAAACACCATATATTTT.

This chain joins TRBV5-6 and TRBJ2-3; TRBD2 agrees at 10 bases. Looked up from germline, CDR1 is SGHDT and CDR2 is YYEEEE. V shed 0 bases, J shed 2 bases, and the junction held 9 bases outside the gene matches. CDR3 length: 18 residues. In DNA form, the CDR3 reads TGTGCCAGCAGCTTGGCCCTTGGACTAGCGGACGACACAGATACGCAGTATTTT. This encodes CASSLALGLADDTDTQYF.

V gene TRBV7-8 combines with J gene TRBJ2-7, with 8 bases fitting TRBD1. After removal of 5 bases from V and 6 bases from J, the junction contained 9 bases not matched to a gene. This CDR3 region has 14 residues. Germline V CDR1 and CDR2: SGHVS, FQNEAQ. The CDR3 loop is CASSLDRDGLEQYF. As DNA, the CDR3 is TGTGCCAGCAGCCTGGACAGGGACGGACTCGAGCAGTACTTC.

This clone appeared once. The V and J genes are TRBV5-4 and TRBJ1-2; weak D call: TRBD1 (5 bases). This CDR3 comprises 15 residues. Trimming cost V 0 bases and J 6 bases, with 15 bases left between them. The V gene's germline CDR1 is SGHNT and CDR2 YYREEE (reference sequence). The CDR3 sequence is CASSLDQGLNDGYTF. The CDR3 nucleotides read TGTGCCAGCAGCTTGGATCAGGGTTTGAACGATGGCTACACCTTC.

This sequence joins TRBV29-1 and TRBJ2-7; TRBD1 agrees at 8 bases. CDR3 size: 13 residues. V shed 7 bases and J 2 bases; nucleotides not matched to a gene: 7. The germline V gene encodes CDR1 SQVTM and CDR2 ANQGSEA. DNA for the CDR3: TGCAGCGCTCTGGGACAGGTCACCTACGAGCAGTACTTC. Translation: CSALGQVTYEQYF.

The chain joins TRBV5-6 to TRBJ2-1; no clear D. Germline CDR1 and CDR2: SGHDT and YYEEEE. This CDR3 has 13 amino acids. The V end lost 4 bases, the J end lost 4 bases, and 9 bases lay between the germline ends. CDR3 amino acids: CASSLRHYNEQFF. In DNA form, the CDR3 reads TGTGCCAGCAGCCTTCGACATTACAATGAGCAGTTCTTC.

The chain carries TRBV6-5 and TRBJ2-1; 10 bases fit TRBD1. The V and J ends lost 2 bases and 7 bases, in that order; junction bases with no gene match: 5. The CDR3 runs to 15 residues. CDR1 is MNHEY, CDR2 SVGAGI, per germline. The CDR3 DNA sequence: TGTGCCAGCAGTTACACGGGGACAGGGGTTAATGAGCAGTTCTTC. Translated: CASSYTGTGVNEQFF.

This clone was seen only a few times. V and J are TRBV12-3 or TRBV12-4 and TRBJ2-3, with D possibly TRBD2 on 5 matching bases. The CDR3 sequence is 12 residues long. With 7 bases removed from V and 6 bases from J, the gap between germline ends came to 11 bases. The DNA for the CDR3 is TGTGCCAGCACCCCGAGGAGGGATACGCAGTATTTT. Translating gives CASTPRRDTQYF.

This clone was detected once. V and J are TRBV6-2 or TRBV6-3 and TRBJ2-1, with D maybe TRBD2 (5 bases). Trimming removed 0 bases from V and 2 bases from J, with 20 bases in between. Germline V gives CDR1 MNHEY, CDR2 SVGEGT. The length of the CDR3 is 19 residues. CDR3 bases: TGTGCCAGCAGTTACTCCAGTTACCTACGGGATCGCACCTACAATGAGCAGTTCTTC. Residues: CASSYSSYLRDRTYNEQFF.